These 27 T cell receptor beta chains were sequenced from one sample in a study of shared clonotypes between healthy human individuals. Sequenced by immunoSEQ multiplex PCR; TCRdb stores in-frame clones only, minus some. The data contain approximately 2,200,000 clones, about 92% of them seen just once; the ten biggest clones take up about 1.5%. CD8 cells regarded as naive lacked CD45RO, were positively chosen for CCR7, and omitted terminally differentiated effector memory CD45RA+ cells. Sequenced input: naive CD8+ T cells from PBMCs. These receptor sequences come from a man aged 18 to 29 in good health. Some clones in this sample may be carry-over from other donors' samples.

The chain is built from TRBV7-3 and TRBJ1-1; D is unresolved. Deletions cut 0 bases from V and 7 bases from J, with 15 bases between. This CDR3 is built from 15 residues. Germline V CDR1 and CDR2: SGHTA, FQGTGA. CDR3 sequence (DNA): TGTGCCAGCAGCTTAACGGTATCCGGGGAGGTTGAAGCTTTCTTT. It is translated as CASSLTVSGEVEAFF.

The chain joins TRBV7-9 to TRBJ2-5; D unresolved. CDR1 is SEHNR and CDR2 is FQNEAQ in the germline V gene (reference sequence). Trimming cost V 0 bases and J 5 bases, with 7 bases left between them. The CDR3 loop spans 13 amino acids. The CDR3 reads CASSLASTETQYF. The CDR3 DNA follows: TGTGCCAGCAGCTTAGCCTCCACCGAGACCCAGTACTTC.

The chain recombines TRBV7-9 with TRBJ2-5, with 7 bases lining up with TRBD1. CDR3 length: 16 residues. Per the germline V gene, CDR1 is SEHNR and CDR2 is FQNEAQ (reference sequence). The V gene end was trimmed by 5 bases and the J gene end by 1 base; junction bases not matched to a gene: 10. CDR3 nucleotide sequence: TGTGCCAGCAGCCCCGGGACAGTGGCCCGCCAAGAGACCCAGTACTTC. Its translation is CASSPGTVARQETQYF. Based on the CDR3 plus reference TRBV7-9 and TRBJ2-5, the full variable domain is DTGVSQNPRHKITKRGQNVTFRCDPISEHNRLYWYRQTLGQGPEFLTYFQNEAQLEKSRLLSDRFSAERPKGSFSTLEIQRTEQGDSAMYLCASSPGTVARQETQYFGPGTRLLVL.

Details on this clone: This sample includes further DNA sequences coding for the same CDR3. This rearrangement joins TRBV7-9 to TRBJ1-1; the D is unclear. In germline, CDR1 is SEHNR, CDR2 FQNEAQ (reference sequence). The CDR3 has 12 residues. Between the trimmed V and J ends, which lost 6 bases and 0 bases, there was a span of 5 bases. In DNA, the CDR3 is TGTGCCAGCAGGGAAATGAACACTGAAGCTTTCTTT. Its translation: CASREMNTEAFF. Full variable domain (rest looked up from reference TRBV7-9 and TRBJ1-1): DTGVSQNPRHKITKRGQNVTFRCDPISEHNRLYWYRQTLGQGPEFLTYFQNEAQLEKSRLLSDRFSAERPKGSFSTLEIQRTEQGDSAMYLCASREMNTEAFFGQGTRLTVV.

The genes are TRBV14 and TRBJ2-1; 13 nucleotides align to TRBD2. Germline V gene sequence: CDR1 SGHDN, CDR2 FVKESK. The CDR3 is made up of 14 amino acids. V was clipped by 8 bases and J by 7 bases; unmatched bases: 5. In DNA form, the CDR3 reads TGTGCCAGCGGACTAGCGGGAGCCTTAAATGAGCAGTTCTTC. This sequence encodes CASGLAGALNEQFF.

V and J are TRBV13 and TRBJ1-1; the D is unclear. The germline V and J ends were trimmed by 1 base and 5 bases, with 14 bases remaining between them. Germline CDR1 is PRHDT and CDR2 is FYEKMQ (reference sequence). This CDR3 is built from 15 residues. CDR3 loop: CASSLEGLPATEAFF. In DNA form, the CDR3 reads TGTGCCAGCAGCTTAGAAGGACTCCCAGCGACTGAAGCTTTCTTT.

The rearrangement uses TRBV27 and TRBJ1-1; no clear D. V dropped 6 bases and J dropped 6 bases, with 11 bases sitting between them. The germline CDR1 and CDR2 sequences are MNHEY and SMNVEV (reference sequence). This CDR3 has 12 residues. The CDR3: CASRDGLSEAFF. CDR3 DNA: TGTGCCAGCAGAGACGGCCTCTCTGAAGCTTTCTTT.

The chain recombines TRBV6-5 with TRBJ2-7; no definite D call. The CDR3 is 13 amino acids. The germline V gene encodes CDR1 MNHEY and CDR2 SVGAGI. V was pared by 4 bases and J by 7 bases, with 14 bases between. The CDR3 DNA reads as TGTGCCAGCAGTTTGATAGGTTCGCAGGAGCAGTACTTC. It specifies CASSLIGSQEQYF.

The gene calls are TRBV4-3 and TRBJ1-3; D remains unclear. Germline V CDR1 and CDR2: LGHNA, YSLEER. Between the trimmed V and J ends, which lost 0 bases and 0 bases, there was a span of 12 bases. This CDR3 has 17 residues. The CDR3 DNA follows: TGCGCCAGCAGCCAAGATCTGGCAGACTTCTCTGGAAACACCATATATTTT. Translation gives CASSQDLADFSGNTIYF.

This chain uses TRBV30 with TRBJ2-2, with a possible D match to TRBD1 (5 bases). The germline V and J ends were trimmed by 0 bases and 5 bases, with 13 bases remaining between them. The CDR3 length is 15 residues. CDR1 and CDR2 (germline): GTSNPN, SVGIG (reference sequence). This chain's CDR3 is CAWSVGAGMTGELFF. The CDR3, as DNA: TGTGCCTGGAGTGTCGGAGCAGGGATGACCGGGGAGCTGTTTTTT.

Here the CDR3 reads CASSIASVGTQYF. For the CDR3, the DNA is TGTGCCAGCAGTATCGCTAGCGTTGGGACCCAGTACTTC. The chain employs TRBV27 and TRBJ2-5; tentatively, D is TRBD2 (6 bases). Trimming pared 5 bases from V and 7 bases from J, leaving 14 bases between. The CDR3 has 13 residues. Per the germline V gene, CDR1 is MNHEY and CDR2 is SMNVEV (reference sequence).

The rearrangement uses TRBV14 and TRBJ2-1; D may match TRBD1 or TRBD2 (5 bases each). Germline CDR1 reads SGHDN; CDR2 reads FVKESK. V was shortened by 1 base and J by 6 bases, with 7 bases between the two germline ends. This CDR3 has 13 residues. The CDR3 sequence: CASSQGGSNEQFF. CDR3 bases: TGTGCCAGCAGCCAAGGGGGGTCCAATGAGCAGTTCTTC.

The J gene is TRBJ2-7, the V gene TRBV27, with 9 bases lining up with TRBD2. This CDR3 has 15 residues. Germline CDR1 reads MNHEY; CDR2 reads SMNVEV (reference sequence). V lost 0 bases to trimming and J lost 10 bases; unmatched junction nucleotides: 10. The CDR3, as DNA: TGTGCCAGCAGTTTATCCTTCGGGACTAGCCTCGAACAGTACTTC. Translated: CASSLSFGTSLEQYF.

The chain has TRBV9 and TRBJ2-1, with TRBD2 identical over 13 bases. The length of the CDR3 is 15 residues. The V segment lost 4 bases and the J segment 12 bases; nucleotides outside the gene matches: 10. In germline, CDR1 is SGDLS, CDR2 YYNGEE. CDR3 coding DNA: TGTGCCAGCAGCCTAGCAGGACTAGCGGGAGAATGGCAGTTCTTC. Its protein product is CASSLAGLAGEWQFF.

The CDR3 DNA is TGCAGCGCTGGGGTCCAGGGACAGGGGTCAGATACGCAGTATTTT. Protein product: CSAGVQGQGSDTQYF. The chain recombines TRBV29-1 with TRBJ2-3; 10 bases fit TRBD1. Germline loops: CDR1 SQVTM, CDR2 ANQGSEA. The CDR3 is 15 amino acids. V lost 7 bases, J lost 4 bases, and 11 bases stayed unmatched.

The rearrangement joins TRBV27 to TRBJ1-1, with D possibly matching TRBD1 (5 bases). The CDR3 extends over 14 amino acids. Trimming removed 6 bases from V and 7 bases from J, with 18 bases in between. Germline V gene lookup returns CDR1 MNHEY and CDR2 SMNVEV (reference sequence). In DNA form, the CDR3 reads TGTGCCAGCAGCGATCCCTGGGGGAGACTTGAAGCTTTCTTT. Translated: CASSDPWGRLEAFF.

The rearrangement uses TRBV6-5 and TRBJ1-1; D possibly corresponds to TRBD1 (5 bases). Germline V gene lookup returns CDR1 MNHEY and CDR2 SVGAGI. V lost 7 bases and J 2 bases, leaving 14 bases between the germline ends. CDR3 length equals 14 residues. The CDR3 DNA reads TGTGCCAGCACCCAACGGGGGGGAAACACTGAAGCTTTCTTT. Protein product: CASTQRGGNTEAFF.

The chain has TRBV29-1 and TRBJ1-2; possibly TRBD1 for D (6 bases). The CDR3 is 13 residues long. Germline CDR1 SQVTM, CDR2 ANQGSEA. Trimming cost V 7 bases and J 4 bases, with 16 bases left between them. This CDR3 reads CSAQGQEIYGYTF. The CDR3 nucleotides read TGCAGCGCCCAGGGGCAGGAGATCTATGGCTACACCTTC.

This rearrangement joins TRBV11-2 to TRBJ2-7; D is perhaps TRBD2 (6 bases). The length of the CDR3 is 19 residues. CDR1 and CDR2 (germline): SGHAT, FQNNGV. Trimming took 2 bases from V and 5 from J, leaving 28 bases between them. The CDR3 spells CASSLFPPGSGAGSNEQYF. DNA for the CDR3: TGTGCCAGCAGCTTATTCCCCCCCGGGTCCGGCGCGGGATCCAACGAGCAGTACTTC. Supplemented by reference TRBV11-2 and TRBJ2-7, the full variable domain reads EAGVAQSPRYKIIEKRQSVAFWCNPISGHATLYWYQQILGQGPKLLIQFQNNGVVDDSQLPKDRFSAERLKGVDSTLKIQPAKLEDSAVYLCASSLFPPGSGAGSNEQYFGPGTRLTVT.

The chain links TRBV7-3 to TRBJ2-1, with D possibly matching TRBD1 (5 bases). CDR3 length equals 16 residues. CDR1 is SGHTA, CDR2 FQGTGA, per germline. V lost 3 bases, J lost 7 bases, and 19 bases lay in between. The CDR3 spells CASSFIRGLRANEQFF. The CDR3 coding sequence is TGTGCCAGCAGCTTTATTAGGGGATTAAGGGCTAATGAGCAGTTCTTC.

J is TRBJ2-1 and V is TRBV28; TRBD2 agrees at 13 bases. V was pared by 5 bases and J by 4 bases, with 8 bases of the junction left unmatched. CDR1 MDHEN and CDR2 SYDVKM come from the germline V gene. The CDR3 spans 17 residues. CDR3 loop: CASSALGLAGVYNEQFF. CDR3 sequence (DNA): TGTGCCAGCAGTGCTCTCGGACTAGCGGGAGTTTACAATGAGCAGTTCTTC.

This chain connects TRBV23-1 to TRBJ1-5, with D uncertain. TRBV23-1 belongs to the ORF category, with a function that is uncertain. Trimming shortened V by 8 bases and J by 0 bases, and 11 bases separated the two germline ends. The CDR3 spans 14 residues. This CDR3 is CASQTVYSNQPQHF. In DNA, the CDR3 is TGCGCCAGCCAAACAGTCTATAGCAATCAGCCCCAGCATTTT.

The chain links TRBV30 to TRBJ1-2, with D unclear. CDR3 length: 11 amino acids. The germline V and J ends were trimmed by 3 bases and 7 bases, with 9 bases remaining between them. Germline V CDR1 and CDR2: GTSNPN, SVGIG (reference sequence). The CDR3: CAWRMEGGYTF. The CDR3 nucleotides read TGTGCCTGGAGGATGGAGGGTGGCTACACCTTC.

V and J are TRBV5-6 and TRBJ2-1; 7 nucleotides line up with TRBD2. This CDR3 is 15 amino acids long. Germline V gives CDR1 SGHDT, CDR2 YYEEEE. J gave up 6 bases and V 4 bases, and 10 bases lay outside the gene matches. The DNA of the CDR3 is TGTGCCAGCAGCCCCAGGTGGGGGGGAGTCAATGAGCAGTTCTTC. Translating gives CASSPRWGGVNEQFF.

In regard to this clone: One end of the junction fails to match germline, which may point to a read error. This chain links TRBV20-1 with TRBJ2-7; D is possibly TRBD1 (5 bases). There are 11 residues in the CDR3. Germline V gene sequence: CDR1 DFQATT, CDR2 SNEGSKA (reference sequence). Here the CDR3 reads CSARSGAIPHF. CDR3 nucleotide sequence: TGCAGTGCTAGGTCTGGGGCGATCCCCCACTTC.

The CDR3, as DNA: TGTGCCAGTACCGGTGGGGTGCTAAGCAATCAGCCCCAGCATTTT. This encodes CASTGGVLSNQPQHF. The chain links TRBV19 to TRBJ1-5; unclear D gene. Between the trimmed V and J ends, which lost 7 bases and 1 base, there was a span of 14 bases. CDR3 length equals 15 residues. Germline lookup yields CDR1 LNHDA and CDR2 SQIVND (reference sequence).

The V gene is TRBV7-9, the J gene TRBJ2-7; D perhaps matches TRBD2 (5 bases). This CDR3 spans 15 amino acids. CDR1 SEHNR and CDR2 FQNEAQ come from the germline V gene (reference sequence). V lost 4 bases and J lost 5, with 18 bases in between. CDR3: CASSWTGSAADEQYF. CDR3 nucleotide sequence: TGTGCCAGCAGCTGGACGGGGTCCGCGGCGGACGAGCAGTACTTC.